Described below is a single T cell receptor (beta chain) sequence and its context. This clone has more than one count but fewer than ten. Its cognate antigen has yet to be identified. Base-call qualities are not available, and no considerably larger clone is one nucleotide away. Trimming removed 0 bases from V and 10 bases from J, leaving 16 bases between the germline ends. CDR3 length: 15 amino acids, cysteine to phenylalanine. The entry retains the CDR3 DNA only, 45 bases that are in frame from base 1. CDR1 and CDR2 are read off the germline V gene as SGHDT and YYEEEE. The cohort was made up of approximately 670 healthy bone marrow donors. At the time of sampling, all cohort members were nominally healthy, though unrecorded immune exposures were likely present. The donor tested CMV seronegative, placing the donor among the 352 seronegative members of the cohort. Each donor provided a peripheral blood sample, and peripheral blood mononuclear cells were used for TCR beta sequencing. Genomic DNA was extracted from the blood cell samples with the Qiagen DNeasy Blood Extraction Kit.

Libraries came from the immunoSEQ multiplex PCR assay. A mixture of 60 forward primers for TCR Vbeta segments and 13 reverse primers for TCR Jbeta segments was used in the multiplex PCR. The CDR3 region of rearranged TCR beta genes was amplified from genomic DNA by a multiplex PCR assay. On the Illumina HiSeq System, the amplified TCR beta libraries were sequenced as 87-base-pair reads. In the original analysis: In a later analysis, some 80 million unique TCR beta chains were counted across the roughly 610 repertoires, and around 10 million of these chains were shared by at least two donors. A nearest-neighbor algorithm error-corrected the raw reads and collapsed the reads into unique sequences, merging closely related sequences to remove PCR and sequencing errors. CDR3 sequences were aligned to IMGT reference sequences to assign V, D and J gene segments. For a sequence to be retained, at least a six-nucleotide match to both a V gene segment and a J gene segment was required. Rearrangements were classified as productive when the CDR3 lacked stop codons and remained in frame with V and J, and all other rearrangements were classified as non-productive. Following IMGT convention, CDR3 was defined as the stretch from the second conserved V-encoded cysteine up to the conserved J-encoded phenylalanine. The earlier analysis of fewer than 750 of the donors excluded sequences that lacked an unambiguous match to a single V gene segment. An earlier analysis of approximately 590 of the donors called V segments functional above 56.7% productive rearrangements and segregating when the between-donor standard deviation exceeded 5%. To diagnose cytomegalovirus status from the catalog of TCR beta chain sequences, a statistical classification framework was built. V and J gene assignment, in a later analysis, came from comparing TCR nucleotide sequences with IMGT/GENE-DB human TR gene sequences. In a later analysis, CDR3 sequences and most-parsimonious VDJ recombination scenarios were assigned using the TCRdist pipeline. In a later analysis, each TCR beta chain was defined by its CDR3 amino acid sequence together with its V-gene family, and reads lacking a unique V-gene family were excluded. As a way to deal with suspected cross-contamination and a sequencing artifact, a later analysis dropped nearly 600 nucleotide sequences that were highly shared and had low generation probability. In a later analysis, a clonal expansion index was calculated for each public chain from normalized within-repertoire ranks of inferred template counts. In a later analysis, generation probabilities were computed using a VDJ recombination model fitted to out-of-frame rearrangements, and the results were checked against IGoR. In a later analysis, TCR-TCR, TCR-HLA and TCR-CMV co-occurrence was scored with hypergeometric tests, and a repertoire-size bias correction was applied to TCR pairs. False discovery rates were estimated in a later analysis by permuting HLA or CMV assignments 20 times. In a later analysis, co-occurring TCRs were grouped with DBSCAN, and TCRdist sequence similarity was added when clustering was performed within HLA-allele-positive subsets. For co-occurrence clustering, repertoires with fewer than 30,000 or more than 120,000 public chains were excluded, along with five repertoires with anomalous nucleotide sharing. The table was pulled from immuneACCESS by TCRdb, which kept in-frame rearrangements only. Such tables lose some clones; where checked, under half of the loss comes from unresolved V genes, and the rest has no known cause. Clone size and V and J calls were adopted from that table, with D and trimming inferred from the DNA. This sample is represented by 100,000 or so clones; around 78% of them were singletons. Roughly 5.7% of the sample is in the top ten clones.

This record comes from a study of cytomegalovirus exposure and HLA in healthy donors (dated 2017 in TCRdb). Regarding the research as a whole: An earlier analysis of around 600 of the donors reported approximately 290 Gb of sequence data and around 120 million unique TCR beta sequences from roughly 180 million T cells. Of the roughly 400 genotyped donors, approximately 81% were placed in the genetic ancestry cluster associated with self-reported Caucasian donors. Among roughly 370 genotyped donors of the cohort, an average of about 240,000 unique TCR beta nucleotide sequences were sequenced per donor, roughly 20% of them non-productive. Both class I and class II loci were covered by HLA typing, at four-digit resolution. A later analysis re-analyzed previously published TCR beta repertoires from roughly 630 donors and added high-resolution HLA genotyping to study TCR occurrence patterns. Every repertoire in the discovery cohort had been generated on one and the same sequencing platform. The study profiled the T cell repertoires of hundreds of subjects by immunosequencing and related them to cytomegalovirus serostatus. The study was designed to test whether signatures of past pathogen exposure could be identified by cataloging public T cell receptors. An earlier analysis of nearly 600 of the donors applied high-throughput TCR beta sequencing to assess whether each TCR beta V gene segment acted as functional or pseudogenic. The number of donors typed differed by locus, with about 629-630 for A, B, C, DRB1 and DQB1, more than 500 for DQA1, 600 to 610 for DPA1, and around 430 for DPB1. Donor age, sex, ethnicity and CMV serostatus were collected together with the repertoire data. Rather than drawing on any new phenotypic data, the later analysis identified candidate immune exposures from TCR beta sequences and the way those sequences occurred across donors. An early release covering about 600 HLA-typed donors comprised about 320 gigabases of sequencing data and approximately 80 million unique TCR sequences. Along with the approximately 600-subject first cohort, a separate validation cohort of approximately 110 different subjects was used. High-throughput TCR immunosequencing, statistical association of individual TCRs with disease status, and machine learning were combined to predict cytomegalovirus infection status. Genome-wide SNP genotypes for about 55% of the roughly 670 donors were used in a later genetic analysis, which treated that subset as a discovery cohort. Four to six DR-DQ haplotypes were handled as single units for association and clustering, since linkage in the cohort was strong.

Points the paper makes about the study in general: Some IMGT-functional V segments, including TRBV6-2 and TRBV6-3, could not be told apart with the 87-base-pair reads, so those segments were excluded. In vitro tests confirmed that three of the cytomegalovirus-associated TCR beta chains recognize cytomegalovirus antigens. In a later analysis, HLA-associated TCR beta chains were found to be more clonally expanded and to have lower generation probabilities than equally common non-associated chains. V-gene and J-gene trimming of TCR beta chains was associated with a missense DCLRE1C variant in a later genetic analysis, and the association was replicated in an independent cohort. Correlated functional status among segregating V segments might reflect linkage disequilibrium, but an unknown experimental factor could not be ruled out. In an earlier analysis of about 600 of the donors, most TCR beta V segments appeared in productive rearrangements about 87% or about 30% of the time, broadly matching IMGT annotations. Several of the top co-occurrence clusters appeared to be linked to parvovirus B19, influenza, CMV and Epstein-Barr virus, according to a later analysis. Strong co-occurrence of HLA alleles, especially DR and DQ, made assigning TCR associations to individual alleles difficult. Most CMV-associated TCR beta chains appeared to be HLA-restricted in a later analysis, and the HLA associations seemed to be driven largely by CMV exposure. Around 16 rarely observed V segments, including chromosome 9 orphons, were excluded from the earlier analysis of several hundred of the donors because counts were too low. In a later genetic analysis, fewer N-insertions in productive TCRs were reported among donors in an Asian-associated ancestry cluster than the approximately 630-donor mean. The authors suggested that the approach could potentially be extended to other disease states and immunological phenotypes. This cohort had only TCR beta chains sequenced, and the lack of alpha or paired-chain data limited which features could be detected. In both the original and validation cohorts, the classifier was reported to diagnose cytomegalovirus status with high specificity and sensitivity. A further reported finding was that TCR beta sequences accurately predicted the HLA-A and HLA-B alleles for most subjects in the first cohort. In the study, roughly 160 TCR beta chains were listed as associated with cytomegalovirus. While some public TCRs were present in many individuals, most TCR sequences turned up only very rarely across donors. Because HLA typing was unavailable for some donors at each locus, only the typed subset was used in association tests. Sequencing depth was assumed to be roughly uniform across donors in the presence/absence analyses, though that assumption may not hold. At a false discovery rate of 0.05, a later analysis linked around 17,000 TCR beta sequences to specific HLA alleles. CMV serostatus was the only immune exposure information available for the cohort. In a later analysis, the rate of TCR association differed among HLA loci, with DRB1 alleles having the most associated TCRs and HLA-C alleles having the fewest. A cluster of highly shared sequence variants was judged likely to be a technical artifact of the sequencing pipeline.

This TCR came from a male donor in good health and CMV-seronegative. The sequenced sample was PBMCs. The chain employs TRBV5-6 and TRBJ2-2; TRBD2 might be the D gene, on 6 matching bases. The DNA sequence is TGTGCCAGCAGCTTGGCCGCCGGGGCGCGGGAGGAGCTGTTTTTT. This encodes CASSLAAGAREELFF.